Described below is a single T cell receptor beta chain sequence and its context. This sample is part of a study of blood T cell repertoires in COVID-19. Across the whole study: Some COVID-19 samples were acute and others convalescent; all came from the United States, Italy and Spain. T cells, B-cell-depleted T cells, or PBMCs supplied cDNA or gDNA.

In the authors' workflow: Scientists estimated how many nucleated cells there were by amplifying reference gene primers. Using immunoSEQ multiplex PCR, the repertoire was profiled, and TCRdb retains in-frame clones only, with some absent. The DNA was the basis for D and trimming; V, J and clone size are from that table. The top ten hold less than 15% of the sample, which has 170,000 or so clones, roughly 83% seen once. Sequences were obtained from peripheral blood. The clonotype comes from a man between 18 and 29 years old with active or convalescent COVID-19.

CDR3 loop: CASSFSPSGGEETQYF. DNA of the CDR3: TGCGCCAGCAGCTTTTCGCCTAGCGGGGGGGAAGAGACCCAGTACTTC. V usage is TRBV5-1 and J usage is TRBJ2-5; 12 nucleotides align to TRBD2. The V segment lost 2 bases and the J segment 3 bases; nucleotides outside the gene matches: 5. This CDR3 is built from 16 residues. In germline, CDR1 is SGHRS, CDR2 YFSETQ.